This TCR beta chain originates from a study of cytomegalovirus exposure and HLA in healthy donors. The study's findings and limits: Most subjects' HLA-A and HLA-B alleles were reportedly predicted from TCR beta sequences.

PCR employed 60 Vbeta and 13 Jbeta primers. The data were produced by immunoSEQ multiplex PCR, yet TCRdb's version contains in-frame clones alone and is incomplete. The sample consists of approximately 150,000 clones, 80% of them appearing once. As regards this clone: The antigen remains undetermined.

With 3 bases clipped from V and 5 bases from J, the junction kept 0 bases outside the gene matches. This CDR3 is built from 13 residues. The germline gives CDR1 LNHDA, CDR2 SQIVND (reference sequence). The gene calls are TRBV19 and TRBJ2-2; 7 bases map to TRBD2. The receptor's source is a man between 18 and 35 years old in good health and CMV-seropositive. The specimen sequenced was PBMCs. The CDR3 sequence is CASSMGGTGELFF. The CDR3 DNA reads TGTGCCAGTAGTATGGGGGGGACCGGGGAGCTGTTTTTT. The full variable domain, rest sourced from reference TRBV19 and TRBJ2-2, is DGGITQSPKYLFRKEGQNVTLSCEQNLNHDAMYWYRQDPGQGLRLIYYSQIVNDFQKGDIAEGYSVSREKKESFPLTVTSAQKNPTAFYLCASSMGGTGELFFGEGSRLTVL.